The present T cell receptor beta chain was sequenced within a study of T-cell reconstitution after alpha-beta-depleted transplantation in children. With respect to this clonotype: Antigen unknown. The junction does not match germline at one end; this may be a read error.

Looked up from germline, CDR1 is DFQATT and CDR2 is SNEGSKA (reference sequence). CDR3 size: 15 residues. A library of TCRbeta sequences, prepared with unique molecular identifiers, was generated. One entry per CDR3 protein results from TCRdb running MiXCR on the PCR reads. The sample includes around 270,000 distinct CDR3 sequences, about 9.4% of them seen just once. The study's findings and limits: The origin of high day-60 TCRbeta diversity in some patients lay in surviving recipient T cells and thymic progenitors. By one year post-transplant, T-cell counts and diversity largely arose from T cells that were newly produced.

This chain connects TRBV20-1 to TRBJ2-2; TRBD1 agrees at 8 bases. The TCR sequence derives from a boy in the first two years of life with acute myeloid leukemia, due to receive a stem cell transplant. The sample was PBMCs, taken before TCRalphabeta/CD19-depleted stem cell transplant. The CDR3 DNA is TGCAGTGCTAGCATGAGTCAGGGGGCCACCGGGGATCTGTTTTTT. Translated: CSASMSQGATGDLFF.